Shown below are 4 T cell receptor beta chains from a single sample sequenced in a study of blood T cell repertoires in COVID-19. Profiled with immunoSEQ multiplex PCR; TCRdb holds only in-frame clones, not every one. This sample has a few hundred thousand clones, with around 90% found just once. The sequencing sample was made of peripheral blood. All receptors derive from a person under 35 with COVID-19, enrolled during active disease.

This chain uses TRBV11-3 with TRBJ2-3; possible D gene TRBD2, 6 bases. This CDR3 comprises 15 residues. V was clipped by 1 base and J by 5 bases, with 13 bases between them. Germline CDR1 reads SGHNT; CDR2 reads YENEEA. CDR3 DNA sequence: TGTGCCAGCAGCTTAGGGGACTTCGCGGGAGATACGCAGTATTTT. Translated, it gives CASSLGDFAGDTQYF.

The gene calls are TRBV4-1 and TRBJ2-5, with 8 bases that match TRBD2. This CDR3 is built from 14 residues. Germline trimming cut 6 bases from V and 6 bases from J; bases unmatched to any gene: 9. The germline gives CDR1 MGHRA, CDR2 YSYEKL. DNA for the CDR3: TGCGCCAGCAGGCGAGCGGGAGAGGGGAAGACCCAGTACTTC. Protein product: CASRRAGEGKTQYF.

The chain joins TRBV5-4 to TRBJ2-3; 8 bases align to TRBD2. This CDR3 is 15 amino acids long. The germline V gene encodes CDR1 SGHNT and CDR2 YYREEE (reference sequence). V dropped 4 bases and J dropped 0; count of bases not matched to a gene: 4. The CDR3 DNA is TGTGCCAGCAGCCGGGGGGGAATTAGCACAGATACGCAGTATTTT. This translates into CASSRGGISTDTQYF.

V and J are TRBV28 and TRBJ2-7; D is perhaps TRBD1 (7 bases). Germline V gene data show CDR1 as MDHEN and CDR2 as SYDVKM. The CDR3 is 14 amino acids. Trimming took 6 bases from V and 0 from J, leaving 12 bases between them. CDR3 amino acids: CASRAGGPSYEQYF. The CDR3 nucleotides are TGTGCCAGCAGGGCAGGGGGGCCCTCCTACGAGCAGTACTTC.